One and the same sample provided the 7 T cell receptor beta chains below, sequenced in a study of T cell changes during pregnancy in multiple sclerosis. Some clones are missing from TCRdb's copy, which holds only in-frame ones; the method was immunoSEQ multiplex PCR. The sample holds tens of thousands of clones, nearly 90% seen once. The sample in question was CD4+ T cells from peripheral blood mononuclear cells, obtained in the first trimester of pregnancy. The source of these receptors is a female donor with multiple sclerosis, enrolled in a pregnancy study.

The chain carries TRBV5-6 and TRBJ2-3; TRBD2 might be the D (6 bases). This CDR3 comprises 15 residues. Germline V gene lookup returns CDR1 SGHDT and CDR2 YYEEEE. Trimming left V 1 base short and J 3 bases short, with 12 bases between. CDR3 coding DNA: TGTGCCAGCAGCTTGAAGTCTGGAGGGACAGATACGCAGTATTTT. This encodes CASSLKSGGTDTQYF.

V gene TRBV18 combines with J gene TRBJ2-3, with 10 bases that match TRBD1. From germline, CDR1 is KGHSH and CDR2 LQKENI. V was pared by 1 base and J by 4 bases, with 5 bases of the junction left unmatched. There are 16 residues in the CDR3. The CDR3 DNA is TGTGCCAGCTCACCACGCAACGGACAGGGGGCAGATACGCAGTATTTT. It specifies CASSPRNGQGADTQYF.

V gene TRBV18 combines with J gene TRBJ2-2, with TRBD1 matching 7 bases. This CDR3 spans 17 amino acids. Germline CDR1 and CDR2: KGHSH and LQKENI. The junction had 11 bases not matched to a gene; V was cut back by 3 bases and J by 4 bases. For the CDR3, the DNA is TGTGCCAGCTCACCGGTTCGACAGGGTACGGGCACCGGGGAGCTGTTTTTT. It specifies CASSPVRQGTGTGELFF.

The rearrangement uses TRBV12-5 and TRBJ2-3; tentative D call: TRBD2 (5 bases). Germline V gives CDR1 LGHNT, CDR2 FRNRAP. There are 14 residues in the CDR3. The V end lost 6 bases, the J end lost 4 bases, and 14 bases lay between the germline ends. CDR3 DNA sequence: TGTGCTAGTGGGGAAGGACTGCCGTCAGATACGCAGTATTTT. Translating it yields CASGEGLPSDTQYF.

The chain links TRBV5-1 to TRBJ1-1, with 11 bases lining up with TRBD1. After removal of 3 bases from V and 7 bases from J, the junction contained 8 bases not matched to a gene. In germline, CDR1 is SGHRS, CDR2 YFSETQ. The CDR3 contains 15 residues. CDR3 sequence: CASSSPDRGPGEAFF. The CDR3 nucleotides are TGCGCCAGCAGCTCACCGGACAGGGGGCCCGGTGAAGCTTTCTTT.

V gene TRBV10-3 combines with J gene TRBJ1-1, with 9 bases that match TRBD1. Germline trimming cut 5 bases from V and 5 bases from J; bases unmatched to any gene: 6. There are 14 residues in the CDR3. CDR1 and CDR2 from the germline V gene are ENHRY and SYGVKD. Here the CDR3 reads CAISSGQGETEAFF. For the CDR3, the DNA is TGTGCCATCAGTTCGGGACAGGGAGAAACTGAAGCTTTCTTT.

As regards this clone: Additional DNA sequences in this sample encode the identical CDR3. This chain connects TRBV4-1 to TRBJ1-1; D is undetermined. V was trimmed by 0 bases and J by 7 bases, leaving 15 bases between them. From germline, CDR1 is MGHRA and CDR2 YSYEKL. The CDR3 extends over 15 amino acids. CDR3 sequence reads: CASSQEGGGWVEAFF. CDR3 sequence (DNA): TGCGCCAGCAGCCAAGAAGGCGGCGGATGGGTTGAAGCTTTCTTT.